These T cell receptor beta chains were read from a single sample in a study of cytomegalovirus exposure and HLA in healthy donors. Some clones are missing from TCRdb's copy, which holds only in-frame ones; the method was immunoSEQ multiplex PCR. The data hold about 220,000 clones, with more than 65% observed a single time. Source material: PBMCs. These receptors were obtained from a woman in her 30s in good health and CMV-seronegative. Each CDR3 is given with its conserved first and last residue. Fields, in order: J gene, V gene, D gene, clone size, CDR3 protein, CDR3 DNA. D genes are given only for firm matches. Some rows have no size entry. The others give once, few or many, or a class for an expanded clone.

TRBJ2-2,TRBV7-8,TRBD2,once,CASSNYVGGDPNTGELFF,TGTGCCAGCAGCAATTATGTTGGGGGGGACCCGAACACCGGGGAGCTGTTTTTT
TRBJ2-1,TRBV13,TRBD2,-,CASSLGGRGYNEQFF,TGTGCCAGCAGCTTAGGCGGGAGGGGATACAATGAGCAGTTCTTC
TRBJ1-5,TRBV19,-,-,CAGRTGNQPQHF,TGTGCCGGCCGGACTGGGAATCAGCCCCAGCATTTT
TRBJ1-2,TRBV6-5,-,-,CASSPLAGKRGYTF,TGTGCCAGCAGTCCCCTCGCAGGGAAGCGTGGCTACACCTTC
TRBJ1-5,TRBV9,-,once,CASSVEGDNQPQHF,TGTGCCAGCAGCGTAGAAGGAGACAATCAGCCCCAGCATTTT
TRBJ1-1,TRBV4-2,-,once,CASSPAGQLGTEAFF,TGTGCCAGCAGCCCTGCAGGACAACTCGGGACTGAAGCTTTCTTT
TRBJ2-7,TRBV11-2,TRBD2,-,CASSLNSGGSYEQYF,TGTGCCAGCAGCCTGAATTCGGGGGGATCCTACGAGCAGTACTTC
TRBJ2-3,TRBV9,-,-,CASSVGVGGDTQYF,TGTGCCAGCAGCGTAGGGGTAGGGGGAGATACGCAGTATTTT
TRBJ1-1,TRBV27,-,-,CASSGLGADDEAFF,TGTGCCAGCAGCGGCTTGGGGGCGGACGATGAAGCTTTCTTT
TRBJ2-3,TRBV10-3,-,-,CAISVRGTSTDTQYF,TGTGCCATCAGTGTTAGGGGAACTAGCACAGATACGCAGTATTTT
TRBJ2-2,TRBV14,-,-,CASSQLTEGELFF,TGTGCCAGCAGCCAGTTGACAGAAGGGGAGCTGTTTTTT
TRBJ2-3,TRBV19,-,-,CASSIDYWRGNTDTQYF,TGTGCCAGTAGTATAGACTACTGGCGAGGGAATACAGATACGCAGTATTTT
TRBJ2-1,TRBV18,TRBD2,-,CASSDLAGGLYNEQFF,TGTGCCAGCTCAGACCTAGCGGGGGGCCTCTACAATGAGCAGTTCTTC
TRBJ2-1,TRBV19,-,-,CASSIPGQNPYNEQFF,TGTGCCAGTAGTATCCCCGGACAGAACCCCTACAATGAGCAGTTCTTC
TRBJ2-4,TRBV30,-,-,CAWSSSKNIQYF,TGTGCCTGGAGTTCTAGCAAAAACATTCAGTACTTC
TRBJ2-7,TRBV14,TRBD2,-,CASSLLFRASGHYEQYF,TGTGCCAGCAGCCTCCTCTTTCGGGCTAGCGGACATTACGAGCAGTACTTC
TRBJ1-2,TRBV7-9,TRBD1,-,CASSPFGQGVYSYGYTF,TGTGCCAGCAGCCCTTTTGGACAGGGTGTGTATAGCTATGGCTACACCTTC
TRBJ2-2,TRBV27,-,-,CASSFFKLGTGELFF,TGTGCCAGCAGTTTTTTCAAGCTAGGTACCGGGGAGCTGTTTTTT
TRBJ1-2,TRBV6-5,-,-,CASKPPGPGYGYTF,TGTGCCAGCAAACCACCCGGACCGGGGTATGGCTACACCTTC
TRBJ2-3,TRBV5-6,-,-,CASSPLLSGDYFIDTQYF,TGTGCCAGCAGTCCCCTCCTCTCGGGGGATTATTTTATAGATACGCAGTATTTT
TRBJ2-7,TRBV14,TRBD2,-,CASSHALAGHFTPYEQYF,TGTGCCAGCAGCCATGCACTAGCGGGCCACTTTACCCCCTACGAGCAGTACTTC
TRBJ2-6,TRBV6-1,-,-,CASSENPGVGANVLTF,TGTGCCAGCAGTGAAAATCCGGGAGTAGGGGCCAACGTCCTGACTTTC
TRBJ2-3,TRBV27,-,-,CASQKGGDTQYF,TGTGCCAGCCAGAAGGGGGGGGATACGCAGTATTTT
TRBJ2-3,TRBV7-9,-,-,CASSLAEPTAGDTQYF,TGTGCCAGCAGCTTAGCGGAACCCACCGCGGGAGATACGCAGTATTTT